This T cell receptor (beta chain) emerged from a study of T cell responses to AZD1222 COVID-19 vaccine. Sequencing used immunoSEQ multiplex PCR; TCRdb keeps in-frame clones, though not all of them. The data show around 63,000 clones, approximately 85% seen once. The J segment lost 5 bases and the V segment lost 7 bases, leaving 4 bases of the junction unmatched. The CDR3 sequence is 14 residues long. Germline CDR1 is ENHRY and CDR2 is SYGVKD. Remarks on this clone: The antigen is unknown.

Study results and caveats: White British people made up most donors, females outnumbered males, and clonal diversity was possibly underestimated.

The chain uses TRBV10-3 and TRBJ2-2, with 10 bases lining up with TRBD2. The origin of this receptor is an adult in good health. The sequencing used peripheral blood, collected on day 0 of AZD1222 vaccination. The CDR3 DNA is TGTGCCATCACCATAGCGGGGGGTACCGGGGAGCTGTTTTTT. Translating gives CAITIAGGTGELFF.